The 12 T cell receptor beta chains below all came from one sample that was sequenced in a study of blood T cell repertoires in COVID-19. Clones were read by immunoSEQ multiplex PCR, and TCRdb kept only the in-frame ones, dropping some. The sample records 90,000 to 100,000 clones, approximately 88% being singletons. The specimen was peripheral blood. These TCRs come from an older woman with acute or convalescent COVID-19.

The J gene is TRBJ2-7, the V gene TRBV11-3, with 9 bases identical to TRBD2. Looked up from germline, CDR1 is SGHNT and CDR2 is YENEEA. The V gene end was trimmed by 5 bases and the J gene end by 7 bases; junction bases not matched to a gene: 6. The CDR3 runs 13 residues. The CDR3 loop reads CASSLSGGGEQYF. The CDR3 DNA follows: TGTGCCAGCAGCCTTAGCGGGGGTGGAGAGCAGTACTTC.

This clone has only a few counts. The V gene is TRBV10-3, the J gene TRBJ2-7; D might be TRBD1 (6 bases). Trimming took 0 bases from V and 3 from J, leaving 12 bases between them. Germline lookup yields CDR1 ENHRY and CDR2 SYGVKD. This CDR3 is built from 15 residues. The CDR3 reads CAISESTGAGYEQYF. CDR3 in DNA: TGTGCCATCAGTGAGTCGACAGGCGCCGGCTACGAGCAGTACTTC.

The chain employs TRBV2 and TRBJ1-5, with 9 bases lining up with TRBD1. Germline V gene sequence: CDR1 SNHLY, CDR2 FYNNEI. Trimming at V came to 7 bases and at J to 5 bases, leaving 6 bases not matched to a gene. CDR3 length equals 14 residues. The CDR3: CASTMDRGDQPQHF. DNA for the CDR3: TGTGCCAGCACTATGGACAGGGGTGATCAGCCCCAGCATTTT.

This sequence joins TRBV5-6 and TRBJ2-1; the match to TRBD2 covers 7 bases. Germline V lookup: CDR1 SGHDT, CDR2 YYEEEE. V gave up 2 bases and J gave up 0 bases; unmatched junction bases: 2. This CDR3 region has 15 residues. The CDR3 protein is CASSFWGGSYNEQFF. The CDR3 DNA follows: TGTGCCAGCAGCTTTTGGGGGGGCTCCTACAATGAGCAGTTCTTC.

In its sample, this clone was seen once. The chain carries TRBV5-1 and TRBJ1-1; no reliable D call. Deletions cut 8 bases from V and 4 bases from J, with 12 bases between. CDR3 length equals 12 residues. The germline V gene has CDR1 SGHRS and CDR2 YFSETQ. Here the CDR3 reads CASKDWSTEAFF. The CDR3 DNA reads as TGCGCCAGTAAAGATTGGAGCACTGAAGCTTTCTTT. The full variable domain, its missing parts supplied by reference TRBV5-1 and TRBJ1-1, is KAGVTQTPRYLIKTRGQQVTLSCSPISGHRSVSWYQQTPGQGLQFLFEYFSETQRNKGNFPGRFSGRQFSNSRSEMNVSTLELGDSALYLCASKDWSTEAFFGQGTRLTVV.

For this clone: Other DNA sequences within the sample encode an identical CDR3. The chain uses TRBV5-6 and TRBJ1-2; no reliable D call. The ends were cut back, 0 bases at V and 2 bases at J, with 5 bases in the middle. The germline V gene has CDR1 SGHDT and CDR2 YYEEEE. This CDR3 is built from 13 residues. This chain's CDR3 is CASSLGENYGYTF. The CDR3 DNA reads TGTGCCAGCAGCTTGGGGGAGAACTATGGCTACACCTTC.

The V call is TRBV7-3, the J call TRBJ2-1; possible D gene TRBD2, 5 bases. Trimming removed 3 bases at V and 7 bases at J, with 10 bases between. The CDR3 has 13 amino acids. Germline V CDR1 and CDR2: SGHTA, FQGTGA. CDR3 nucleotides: TGTGCCAGCAGCTTTGGGGAGCGGAATGAGCAGTTCTTC. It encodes CASSFGERNEQFF.

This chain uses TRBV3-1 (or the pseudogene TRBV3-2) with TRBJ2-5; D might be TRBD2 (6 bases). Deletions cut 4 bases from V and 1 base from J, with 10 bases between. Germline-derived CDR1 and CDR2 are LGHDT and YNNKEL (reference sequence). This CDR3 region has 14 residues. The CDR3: CASSLRGTQETQYF. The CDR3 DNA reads TGTGCCAGCAGCCTCCGGGGGACCCAAGAGACCCAGTACTTC.

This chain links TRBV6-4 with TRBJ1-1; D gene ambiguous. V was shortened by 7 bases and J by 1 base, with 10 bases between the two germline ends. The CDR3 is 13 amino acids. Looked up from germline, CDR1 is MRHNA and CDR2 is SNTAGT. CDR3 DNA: TGTGCCAGCAAGATGGGAGCGAACACTGAAGCTTTCTTT. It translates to CASKMGANTEAFF.

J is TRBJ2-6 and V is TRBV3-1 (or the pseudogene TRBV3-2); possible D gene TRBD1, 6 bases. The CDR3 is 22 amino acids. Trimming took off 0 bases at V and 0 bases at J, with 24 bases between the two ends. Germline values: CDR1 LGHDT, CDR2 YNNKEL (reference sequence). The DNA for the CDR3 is TGTGCCAGCAGCCAAGATTACACGGGACAATTAAGAAGGATCTCTGGGGCCAACGTCCTGACTTTC. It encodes CASSQDYTGQLRRISGANVLTF.

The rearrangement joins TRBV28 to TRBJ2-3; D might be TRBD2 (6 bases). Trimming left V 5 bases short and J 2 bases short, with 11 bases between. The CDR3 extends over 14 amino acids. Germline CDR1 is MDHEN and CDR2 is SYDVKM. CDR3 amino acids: CASSGLLPTDTQYF. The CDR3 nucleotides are TGTGCCAGCAGTGGACTACTCCCCACAGATACGCAGTATTTT.

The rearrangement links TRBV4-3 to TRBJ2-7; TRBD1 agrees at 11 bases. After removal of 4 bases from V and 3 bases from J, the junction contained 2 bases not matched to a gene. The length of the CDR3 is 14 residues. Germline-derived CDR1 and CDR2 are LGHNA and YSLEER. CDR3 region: CASSPGTGGYEQYF. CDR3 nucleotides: TGCGCCAGCAGCCCAGGGACAGGGGGCTACGAGCAGTACTTC.